This T cell receptor (beta chain) comes out of a study of neurological immune-mediated disorders. This clonotype was seen at least ten times. Its specificity is not known. Study conclusions and caveats: HTLV-1-associated myelopathy ranked highest for TCR clonal expansion and multiple sclerosis lowest, beneath healthy controls. Across subjects, expanded clones had no CDR3 amino acid sequences in common, pointing to private repertoires in all groups.

J was trimmed by 2 bases and V by 3 bases; bases with no gene match: 4. Germline values: CDR1 MRHNA, CDR2 SNTAGT. The CDR3 sequence is 15 residues long. MiXCR was run by TCRdb on the 5' RACE reads, yielding one entry per CDR3 protein. The sample gives some 16,000 distinct CDR3 sequences, roughly 14% of which show up once; roughly an eighth is in the top ten. The chain has TRBV6-4 and TRBJ2-1, with 7 nucleotides matching TRBD1. This clonotype originated in a man in his sixties with HTLV-1-associated myelopathy (HAM/TSP). The sequenced sample was PBMCs. CDR3 region: CASSETGSTYNEQFF. The CDR3 DNA reads as TGTGCCAGCAGTGAGACAGGGAGCACCTACAATGAGCAGTTCTTC.